The sequence of this T cell receptor beta chain was determined in a study of T-cell reconstitution after alpha-beta-depleted transplantation in children. Study-level findings and limits: Some patients showed high day-60 TCRbeta diversity, which derived from surviving recipient T cells and thymic progenitors. Where alpha-beta T cells came from about two months after transplant was reportedly several hundred expanded graft clones. Diversity and T-cell counts at one year after transplant derived mostly from new T cells.

The authors prepared the TCRbeta library with unique molecular identifiers. TCRdb itself ran the PCR reads through MiXCR, one entry per CDR3 protein. The sample has approximately 300,000 distinct CDR3 sequences; around 7.3% are singletons. As for this clonotype: Antigen: not known.

The receptor was isolated from a female patient aged 2 to 10 who had a stem cell transplant for Fanconi anemia, so the T cells may come from the graft donor. The input for sequencing was peripheral blood, taken 360 days after TCRalphabeta/CD19-depleted stem cell transplant.

CDR3 coding DNA: TGTGCCAGCAGCTTAAGACAGAAAAGAGATACGCAGTATTTT. This encodes CASSLRQKRDTQYF. The rearrangement links TRBV7-8 to TRBJ2-3; D is perhaps TRBD1 (5 bases). Germline CDR1 reads SGHVS; CDR2 reads FQNEAQ. The V end lost 2 bases, the J end lost 5 bases, and 11 bases lay between the germline ends. The CDR3 totals 14 residues.